This record looks at one TCR beta chain sequence and its context. What it binds is unknown. 60 Vbeta and 13 Jbeta primers were used in PCR. The method was immunoSEQ multiplex PCR; TCRdb's version includes in-frame clones alone and lacks a portion of them. This table has 150,000 to 200,000 clones, 70% to 90% appearing once. The CDR3 runs 16 residues. The ends were cut back, 2 bases at V and 0 bases at J, with 14 bases in the middle. CDR1 MNHNS and CDR2 SASEGT come from the germline V gene. This record comes from a study of cytomegalovirus exposure and HLA in healthy donors. Study-wide results and caveats: Three CMV-associated chains proved CMV antigen-specific in vitro. Certain sequence variants were highly shared and formed a cluster, and this cluster was likely a sequencing artifact.

The sequencing sample was made of PBMCs. This TCR came from a man between 18 and 29 years old in good health and CMV-seropositive. The rearrangement links TRBV6-1 to TRBJ2-7, with D maybe TRBD2 (7 bases). The CDR3 coding sequence is TGTGCCAGCAGTGAACAGGAGGGGGGGATCTCCTACGAGCAGTACTTC. Translated: CASSEQEGGISYEQYF.